The rows below give T cell receptor beta chains drawn from one sample of a study of STAT5B mutations in CD4+ large granular lymphocyte leukemia. Sequenced by immunoSEQ multiplex PCR; TCRdb stores in-frame clones only, minus some. The sample contains fewer than 40,000 clones, around 76% of which appear only once. The sample consisted of CD4+ T cells from blood buffy coats. Every receptor here comes from a human donor in good health. Each CDR3 is given with its conserved first and last residue. Each record gives: D gene, J gene, clone size, V gene, CDR3 DNA, CDR3 protein. A D gene is named only where the DNA matches it firmly. The size entry is marked missing in some rows and otherwise reads once, few, many or a size class.

>NA|TRBJ2-3|NA|TRBV27
TGTGCCAGCGGTTACCCACTTGGCACAGATACGCAGTATTTT
CASGYPLGTDTQYF
>NA|TRBJ2-5|NA|TRBV18
TGTGCCAGCTCAACGGACGAGCGGGAGACCCAGTACTTC
CASSTDERETQYF
>TRBD2|TRBJ2-7|once|TRBV4-3
TGCGCCAGCAGCCAAGATCGGGCGGCGGCGGGGACTAGCGGGGGACGCTACGAGCAGTACTTC
CASSQDRAAAGTSGGRYEQYF
>TRBD1|TRBJ1-3|NA|TRBV14
TGTGCCAGCAGCCAAGGACAGGGGTTTTCTAGAGACACCATATATTTT
CASSQGQGFSRDTIYF
>NA|TRBJ2-5|NA|TRBV4-3
TGCGCCAGCAGCCGACTGGCAAAGGGACTTTCTGTAGAGACCCAGTACTTC
CASSRLAKGLSVETQYF
>TRBD1|TRBJ2-2|NA|TRBV15
TGTGCCACCAGCAGAGGGCGGACAGGGGGCGGCACCGGGGAGCTGTTTTTT
CATSRGRTGGGTGELFF
>TRBD2|TRBJ2-2|NA|TRBV5-1
TGCGCCAGCAGCTTGGGACTAGCGGCGAACACCGGGGAGCTGTTTTTT
CASSLGLAANTGELFF
>NA|TRBJ2-7|NA|TRBV11-2
TGTGCCAGCAGCTTCGGGCAGAGCTACGAGCAGTACTTC
CASSFGQSYEQYF
>NA|TRBJ2-1|NA|TRBV9
TGTGCCAGCAGCCTCTTGGAGGAGCAGTTCTTC
CASSLLEEQFF
>TRBD1|TRBJ1-1|NA|TRBV7-9
TGTGCCAGCAGCTCCGACAGGGAAGGCACTGAAGCTTTCTTT
CASSSDREGTEAFF
>TRBD1|TRBJ1-6|NA|TRBV7-9
TGTGCCAGCAGCTTATCAGGGGGGATTAATTCACCCCTCCACTTT
CASSLSGGINSPLHF
>NA|TRBJ1-4|few|TRBV19
TGTGCCAGTAGTGACGGGACTGCGGATGAAAAACTGTTTTTT
CASSDGTADEKLFF
>NA|TRBJ2-2|few|TRBV4-3
TGCGCCAGCAGCCAAGAAGGAGGGGATGGCACCGGGGAGCTGTTTTTT
CASSQEGGDGTGELFF
>NA|TRBJ2-1|NA|TRBV5-6
TGTGCCAGCAGCTTGGGCTTTGAGCAGTTCTTC
CASSLGFEQFF
>TRBD1|TRBJ1-3|NA|TRBV29-1
TGCAGCGTTGAAAGGGACAGCTCTGGAAACACCATATATTTT
CSVERDSSGNTIYF
>NA|TRBJ1-2|NA|TRBV4-3
TGCGCCAGCAGCCCGACTTGGGGGGCGAGACATGGCTACACCTTC
CASSPTWGARHGYTF
>TRBD2|TRBJ2-1|once|TRBV9
TGTGCCAGCAGCCAGGGGGGGCTAGCGGGGCACAATGAGCAGTTCTTC
CASSQGGLAGHNEQFF
>NA|TRBJ2-1|NA|TRBV4-1
TGCGCCAGCAGCCAAACCAATGAGCAGTTCTTC
CASSQTNEQFF
>TRBD1|TRBJ1-2|NA|TRBV5-6
TGTGCCAGCAGCGCAGACAGGGGCTATGGCTACACCTTC
CASSADRGYGYTF
>TRBD2|TRBJ2-7|NA|TRBV5-1
TGCGCCAGCAGCTTAGAGACTAGCGCTACCTACGAGCAGTACTTC
CASSLETSATYEQYF
>NA|TRBJ2-1|once|TRBV11-3
TGTGCCAGCAGCTTAGGAATGGACAATGAGCAGTTCTTC
CASSLGMDNEQFF
>NA|TRBJ2-3|NA|TRBV9
TGTGCCAGCAGCGTACAGGGGCCAGATACGCAGTATTTT
CASSVQGPDTQYF
>NA|TRBJ1-4|NA|TRBV4-1
TGCGCCAGCAGCCAAGATAGAGGGGGGGTTTCCGAAAAACTGTTTTTT
CASSQDRGGVSEKLFF
>TRBD1|TRBJ2-1|NA|TRBV7-8
TGTGCCAGCAGCAGACAGGGTCATCAGTTCTTC
CASSRQGHQFF
>TRBD1|TRBJ2-7|NA|TRBV7-9
TGTGCCAGCAGCCGATTAGGGGACAGCTACGAGCAGTACTTC
CASSRLGDSYEQYF
>NA|TRBJ2-5|NA|TRBV7-9
TGTGCCAGCAGCTCCCATGGCGGGCAAGAGACCCAGTACTTC
CASSSHGGQETQYF
>TRBD2|TRBJ2-3|NA|TRBV4-2
TGTGCCAGCAGCCAAGATTACCTAGCGGGATACACAGATACGCAGTATTTT
CASSQDYLAGYTDTQYF
>NA|TRBJ1-4|few|TRBV18
TGTGCCAGCTCGACTAATGAAAAACTGTTTTTT
CASSTNEKLFF
>NA|TRBJ2-2|NA|TRBV14
TGTGCCAGCAGCCAAGGGGTGACGGCCGATCCCAAGAACACCGGGGAGCTGTTTTTT
CASSQGVTADPKNTGELFF
>NA|TRBJ2-2|NA|TRBV28
TGTGCCAGCAGTTTCGGGCAGGGCCGCACCGGGGAGCTGTTTTTT
CASSFGQGRTGELFF
>TRBD1|TRBJ2-3|few|TRBV11-2
TGTGCCAGCAGCTTAAGGGGACAGGGGTCAGATACGCAGTATTTT
CASSLRGQGSDTQYF
>TRBD2|TRBJ2-7|NA|TRBV7-2
TGTGCCAGCAGCTTAAATAGCGGGGGGGCCTACGAGCAGTACTTC
CASSLNSGGAYEQYF
>NA|TRBJ2-7|NA|TRBV25-1
TGTGCCAGCAGTGAATTTCCGGGTTCCTACGAGCAGTACTTC
CASSEFPGSYEQYF
>NA|TRBJ2-7|NA|TRBV7-9
TGTGCCAGCAGCTTAGAGACAGTCCTTTCCGAGCAGTACTTC
CASSLETVLSEQYF
>TRBD1|TRBJ1-4|NA|TRBV5-1
TGCGCCAGCAGCCCCAGGACAGGGTTCAATGAAAAACTGTTTTTT
CASSPRTGFNEKLFF
>NA|TRBJ2-3|NA|TRBV29-1
TGCAGCGTTTCGGGCAATATAATCTGGGATACGCAGTATTTT
CSVSGNIIWDTQYF
>NA|TRBJ2-3|NA|TRBV6-1
TGTGCCAGCACTATCCAGGGGAAATCCACAGATACGCAGTATTTT
CASTIQGKSTDTQYF
>TRBD1|TRBJ1-5|few|TRBV18
TGTGCCAGCTCACCGGTGGTTACAGGGGTAGCGGTCCGCCCCCAGCATTTT
CASSPVVTGVAVRPQHF
>NA|TRBJ1-1|NA|TRBV5-1
TGCGCCAGCAGCTTGAGAAGGGTCGACACTGAAGCTTTCTTT
CASSLRRVDTEAFF
>NA|TRBJ2-6|NA|TRBV7-2
TGTGCCAGCAGCTTAACCCAAATATCTGGGGCCAACGTCCTGACTTTC
CASSLTQISGANVLTF
>TRBD1|TRBJ1-2|NA|TRBV19
TGTGCCAGTAGTCACCCAGGGGGCGATCATGGCTACACCTTC
CASSHPGGDHGYTF